The clone carrying this T cell receptor beta chain was observed a handful of times. These data come from a study of identical twins. Trimming left V 3 bases short and J 3 bases short, with 14 bases between. CDR1 is DFQATT, CDR2 SNEGSKA, per germline (reference sequence). This CDR3 region has 14 residues. Unique molecular identifiers were in the cDNA, with template-switch universal primer binding. Using its own MiXCR run on the 5' RACE reads, TCRdb lists one record per CDR3 protein. The repertoire holds about 210,000 distinct CDR3 sequences, around a tenth seen once, with 5% to 6% in the top ten. V usage is TRBV20-1 and J usage is TRBJ1-2, with D tentatively TRBD1 (5 bases). The receptor's source is a woman under 30 in good health. What was sequenced was memory (CD45RO+) T cells sorted from blood. The CDR3 bases are TGCAGTGCTAGTCAGGCCAGGGCGGACTATGGCTACACCTTC. This codes for CSASQARADYGYTF.